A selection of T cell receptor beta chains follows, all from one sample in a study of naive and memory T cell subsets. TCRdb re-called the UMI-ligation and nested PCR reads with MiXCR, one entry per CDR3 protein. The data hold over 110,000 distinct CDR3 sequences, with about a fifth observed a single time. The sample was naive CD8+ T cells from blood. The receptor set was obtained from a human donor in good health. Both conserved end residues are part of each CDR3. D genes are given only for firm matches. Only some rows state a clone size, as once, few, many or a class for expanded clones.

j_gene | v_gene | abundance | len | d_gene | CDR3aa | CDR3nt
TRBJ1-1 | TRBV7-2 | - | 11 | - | CASPEGAEAFF | TGTGCCAGCCCGGAGGGAGCTGAAGCTTTCTTT
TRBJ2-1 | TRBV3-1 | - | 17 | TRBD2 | CASSQDWRESAHNEQFF | TGTGCCAGCAGCCAAGACTGGCGGGAGTCAGCGCACAATGAGCAGTTCTTC
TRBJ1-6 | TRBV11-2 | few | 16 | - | CASSPYPGSYNSPLHF | TGTGCCAGCAGCCCGTACCCCGGATCTTATAATTCACCCCTCCACTTT
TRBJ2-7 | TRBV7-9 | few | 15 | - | CASSLGTDASYEQYF | TGTGCCAGCAGCTTAGGGACAGATGCTTCCTACGAGCAGTACTTC
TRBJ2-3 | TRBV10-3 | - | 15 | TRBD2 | CAISEIAGGPDTQYF | TGTGCCATCAGTGAAATAGCGGGAGGTCCAGATACGCAGTATTTT
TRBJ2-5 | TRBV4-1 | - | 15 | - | CASSQVEGSGETQYF | TGCGCCAGCAGCCAAGTAGAAGGGTCGGGTGAGACCCAGTACTTC
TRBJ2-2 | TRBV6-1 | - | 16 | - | CASSIMETENTGELFF | TGTGCCAGCAGCATAATGGAGACAGAAAACACCGGGGAGCTGTTTTTT
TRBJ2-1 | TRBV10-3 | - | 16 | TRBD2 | CAISETSGSSYNEQFF | TGTGCCATCAGCGAGACTAGCGGGAGCTCCTACAATGAGCAGTTCTTC
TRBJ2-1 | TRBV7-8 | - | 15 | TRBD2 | CASSLATSAGNEQFF | TGTGCCAGCAGCTTAGCGACTAGCGCCGGAAATGAGCAGTTCTTC
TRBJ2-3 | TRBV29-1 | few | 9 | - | CSVDDTQYF | TGCAGCGTTGACGATACGCAGTATTTT
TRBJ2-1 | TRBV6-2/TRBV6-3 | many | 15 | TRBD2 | CASTEGLAVYNEQFF | TGTGCCAGCACTGAAGGACTAGCGGTTTACAATGAGCAGTTCTTC
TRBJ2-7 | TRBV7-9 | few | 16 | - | CASSPSSRVSAYEQYF | TGTGCCAGCAGCCCGTCCTCGAGGGTTTCCGCCTACGAGCAGTACTTC
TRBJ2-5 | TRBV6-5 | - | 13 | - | CASKGSLQETQYF | TGTGCCAGCAAGGGCTCACTCCAAGAGACCCAGTACTTC
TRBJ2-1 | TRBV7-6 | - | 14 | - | CASSLSSSYNEQFF | TGTGCCAGCAGCTTAAGTAGCTCCTACAATGAGCAGTTCTTC
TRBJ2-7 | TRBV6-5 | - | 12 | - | CASSSPTGEQYF | TGTGCCAGCAGTTCACCGACGGGCGAGCAGTACTTC
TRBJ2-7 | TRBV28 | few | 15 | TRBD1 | CASSRTGTRTYEQYF | TGTGCCAGCAGCCGGACAGGGACAAGGACCTACGAGCAGTACTTC
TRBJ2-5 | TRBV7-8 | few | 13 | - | CASSAGSPETQYF | TGTGCCAGCAGCGCAGGATCCCCAGAGACCCAGTACTTC
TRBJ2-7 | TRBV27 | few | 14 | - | CASSPPGQTYEQYF | TGTGCCAGCAGTCCACCCGGACAGACCTACGAGCAGTACTTC